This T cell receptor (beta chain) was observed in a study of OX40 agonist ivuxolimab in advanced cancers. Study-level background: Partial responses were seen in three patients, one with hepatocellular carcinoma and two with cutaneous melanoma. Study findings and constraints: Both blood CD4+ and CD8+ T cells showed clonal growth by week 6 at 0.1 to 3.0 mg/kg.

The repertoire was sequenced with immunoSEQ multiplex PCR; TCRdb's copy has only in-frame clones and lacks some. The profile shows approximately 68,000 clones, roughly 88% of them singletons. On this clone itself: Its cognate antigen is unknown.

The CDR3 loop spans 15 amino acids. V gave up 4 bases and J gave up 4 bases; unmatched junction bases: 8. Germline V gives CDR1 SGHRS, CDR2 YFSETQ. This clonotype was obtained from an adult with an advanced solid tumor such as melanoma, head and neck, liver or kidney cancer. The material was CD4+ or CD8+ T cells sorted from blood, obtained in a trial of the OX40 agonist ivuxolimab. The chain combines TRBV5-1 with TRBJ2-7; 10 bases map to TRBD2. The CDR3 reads CASSTSSGSTYEQYF. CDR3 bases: TGCGCCAGCAGCACCTCTAGCGGGAGTACGTACGAGCAGTACTTC.